This is a list of T cell receptor beta chains from one sample in a study of shared T cell receptors in the human thymus. Repertoires were generated with immunoSEQ multiplex PCR, while TCRdb's copy carries only in-frame clones and drops some. The table lists hundreds of thousands of clones, over 75% of them singletons. These data also formed part of another study, on human thymus T cells.

Input material: thymocytes. These receptors were obtained from a boy under three years old with a congenital heart defect. Each CDR3 is given with its conserved first and last residue. D genes are given only for firm matches. Clone size is stated in some rows and not others, as once, few, many or a class when expanded.

>TRBD1|TRBJ2-7|-|TRBV7-9
CASSLTTDRVEYF
TGTGCCAGCAGCTTAACCACGGACAGGGTGGAGTACTTC
>TRBD1|TRBJ2-1|-|TRBV7-8
CASSCLGQAYNEQFF
TGTGCCAGCAGCTGCCTGGGACAGGCCTACAATGAGCAGTTCTTC
>-|TRBJ1-1|-|TRBV19
CASSKTGEAFF
TGTGCCAGTAGTAAAACAGGTGAAGCTTTCTTT
>TRBD2|TRBJ2-4|once|TRBV4-1
CASSPITTSGSRVENIQYF
TGCGCCAGCAGCCCTATCACGACTAGCGGATCCCGGGTGGAAAACATTCAGTACTTC
>TRBD1|TRBJ2-4|once|TRBV7-9
CASSRNRGPAKNIQYF
TGTGCCAGCAGCCGAAACAGGGGGCCAGCCAAAAACATTCAGTACTTC
>-|TRBJ1-5|-|TRBV6-1
CASSRQASNQPQHF
TGTGCCAGCAGCCGACAGGCCTCGAATCAGCCCCAGCATTTT
>-|TRBJ2-5|-|TRBV4-3
CASSQDGTHQETQYF
TGCGCCAGCAGCCAAGATGGGACTCATCAAGAGACCCAGTACTTC
>TRBD2|TRBJ2-7|once|TRBV14
CASSQALAGGSGPSYEQYF
TGTGCCAGCAGCCAAGCCCTAGCGGGAGGGTCGGGGCCCTCCTACGAGCAGTACTTC
>TRBD2|TRBJ2-2|-|TRBV15
CATSREGLAPSGELFF
TGTGCCACCAGCAGAGAGGGACTAGCGCCCTCCGGGGAGCTGTTTTTT
>-|TRBJ1-5|once|TRBV2
CASSEWGGYSNQPQHF
TGTGCCAGCAGTGAATGGGGGGGGTATAGCAATCAGCCCCAGCATTTT
>-|TRBJ2-1|-|TRBV6-5
CASSPRRGNEQFF
TGTGCCAGCAGCCCGAGACGGGGCAATGAGCAGTTCTTC